The source of this T cell receptor (beta chain) is a study of shared clonotypes between healthy human individuals. TCRdb's copy holds only in-frame clones and misses some; the assay was immunoSEQ multiplex PCR. The data contain approximately 1.5 million clones, less than 99% of them singletons. Caucasian adults residing in Nashville, Tennessee made up all the donors. The ends were cut back, 10 bases at V and 7 bases at J, with 20 bases in the middle. The CDR3 is 14 amino acids. Germline V CDR1 and CDR2: MDHEN, SYDVKM. The V call is TRBV28, the J call TRBJ1-5; D might be TRBD1 (5 bases). Sequenced: naive CD4+ T cells sorted from blood. Subset given: CD45RA+ positively selected. This TCR was recovered from a man aged 25-45 years in good health. CDR3 bases: TGTGCCACCAAAGGCGAGGGGAACGGACAGCCCCAGCATTTT. Translating gives CATKGEGNGQPQHF.